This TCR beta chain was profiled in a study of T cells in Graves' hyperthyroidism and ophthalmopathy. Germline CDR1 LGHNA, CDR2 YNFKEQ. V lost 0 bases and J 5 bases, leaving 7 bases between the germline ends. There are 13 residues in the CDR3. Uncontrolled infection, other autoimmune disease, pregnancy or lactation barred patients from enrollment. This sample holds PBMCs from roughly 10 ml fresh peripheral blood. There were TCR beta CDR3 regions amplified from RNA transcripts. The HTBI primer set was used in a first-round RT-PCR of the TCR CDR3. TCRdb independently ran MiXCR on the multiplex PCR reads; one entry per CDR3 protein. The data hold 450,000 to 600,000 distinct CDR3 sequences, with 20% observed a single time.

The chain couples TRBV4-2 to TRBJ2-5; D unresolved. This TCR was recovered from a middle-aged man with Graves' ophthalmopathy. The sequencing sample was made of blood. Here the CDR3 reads CASSQDYSETQYF. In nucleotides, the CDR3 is TGTGCCAGCAGCCAAGATTATTCGGAGACCCAGTACTTC.